The text below deals with one T cell receptor beta chain. Its antigen is still unknown. These data originate in a study of T cell responses to AZD1222 COVID-19 vaccine. Using immunoSEQ multiplex PCR, the repertoire was profiled, and TCRdb retains in-frame clones only, with some absent. The data show about 150,000 clones, with approximately 94% seen just once and more than 8% held by the top ten. Study-level results: White British donors predominated, females outnumbered males, and clonal diversity was possibly underestimated.

The CDR3 is 15 residues long. Looked up from germline, CDR1 is LNHDA and CDR2 is SQIVND (reference sequence). V shed 4 bases and J 2 bases; nucleotides not matched to a gene: 6. The sequencing used peripheral blood, collected on day 0 of AZD1222 vaccination. The TCR sequence derives from an adult in good health. V gene TRBV19 combines with J gene TRBJ1-2; TRBD1 agrees at 8 bases. The CDR3 coding sequence is TGTGCCAGTAGTACCAACAGGGGGGGAAACTATGGCTACACCTTC. Translated, it gives CASSTNRGGNYGYTF.